The TCR beta chain under discussion was sequenced for a study of T cell repertoires in ileal Crohn's disease. Overall study: Operated complications were stricturing disease (approximately 60%) and penetrating disease (approximately 39%). Per sample, roughly 470 nanograms of biopsy DNA were TCRB immunosequenced.

The time point denotes: proximal margin of the surgical specimen (macroscopically non-inflamed). Profiled with immunoSEQ multiplex PCR; TCRdb holds only in-frame clones, not every one. The table lists roughly 3,200 clones, about 69% of them singletons. About this clone itself: Its antigen is as yet unknown.

The V end was cut by 8 bases, the J end by 7 bases, with 18 bases between. This CDR3 region has 14 residues. Germline V gives CDR1 MNHEY, CDR2 SMNVEV (reference sequence). Study-wide findings and caveats: Clonal expansions were more frequent in active smokers than non-smokers at surgery. Sorted CD8 T cells held more high-frequency clones than CD4.

The sample comprised ileal tissue. The chain links TRBV27 to TRBJ2-1; perhaps TRBD2 as D (6 bases). The TCR was taken from an adult with Crohn's disease. The chain's CDR3 is CASRDLAASNEQFF. The CDR3 DNA reads TGTGCCAGCCGGGACTTAGCGGCTAGTAATGAGCAGTTCTTC.